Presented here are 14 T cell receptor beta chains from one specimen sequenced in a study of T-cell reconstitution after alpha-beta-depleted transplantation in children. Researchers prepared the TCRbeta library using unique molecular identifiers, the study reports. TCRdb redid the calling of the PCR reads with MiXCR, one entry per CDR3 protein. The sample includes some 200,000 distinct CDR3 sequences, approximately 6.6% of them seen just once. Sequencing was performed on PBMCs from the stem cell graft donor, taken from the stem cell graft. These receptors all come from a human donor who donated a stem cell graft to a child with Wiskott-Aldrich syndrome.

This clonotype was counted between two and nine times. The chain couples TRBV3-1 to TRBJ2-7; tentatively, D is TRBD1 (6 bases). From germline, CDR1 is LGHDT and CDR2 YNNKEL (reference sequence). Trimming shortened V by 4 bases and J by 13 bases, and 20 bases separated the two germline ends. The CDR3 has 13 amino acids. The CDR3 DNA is TGTGCCAGCAGCCGCCCGAAAGGGACATCTTTCTACTTC. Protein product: CASSRPKGTSFYF.

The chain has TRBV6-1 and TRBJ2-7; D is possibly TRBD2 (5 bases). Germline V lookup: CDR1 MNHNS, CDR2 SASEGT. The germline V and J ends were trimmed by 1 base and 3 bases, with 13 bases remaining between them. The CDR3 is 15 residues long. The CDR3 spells CASSEDGTGFYEQYF. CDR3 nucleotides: TGTGCCAGCAGTGAAGATGGTACGGGATTCTACGAGCAGTACTTC.

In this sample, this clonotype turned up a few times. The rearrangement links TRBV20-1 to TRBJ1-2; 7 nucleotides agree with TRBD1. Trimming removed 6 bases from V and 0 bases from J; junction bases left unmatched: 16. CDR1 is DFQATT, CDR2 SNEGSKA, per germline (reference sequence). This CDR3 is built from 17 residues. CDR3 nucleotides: TGCAGTGCCAATGTAGGGACCTGGACAGGTGCTAACTATGGCTACACCTTC. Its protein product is CSANVGTWTGANYGYTF.

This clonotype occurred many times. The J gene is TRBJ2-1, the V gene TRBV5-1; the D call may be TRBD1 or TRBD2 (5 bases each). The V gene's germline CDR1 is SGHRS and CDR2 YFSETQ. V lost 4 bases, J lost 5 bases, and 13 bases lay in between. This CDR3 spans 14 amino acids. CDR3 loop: CASSPGPIHNEQFF. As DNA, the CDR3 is TGCGCCAGCAGCCCGGGGCCTATCCACAATGAGCAGTTCTTC.

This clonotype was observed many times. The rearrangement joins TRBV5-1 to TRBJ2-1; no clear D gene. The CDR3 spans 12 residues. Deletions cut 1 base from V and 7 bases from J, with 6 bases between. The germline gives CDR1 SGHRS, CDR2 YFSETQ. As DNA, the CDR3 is TGCGCCAGCAGCTTGATTTCAAATGAGCAGTTCTTC. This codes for CASSLISNEQFF.

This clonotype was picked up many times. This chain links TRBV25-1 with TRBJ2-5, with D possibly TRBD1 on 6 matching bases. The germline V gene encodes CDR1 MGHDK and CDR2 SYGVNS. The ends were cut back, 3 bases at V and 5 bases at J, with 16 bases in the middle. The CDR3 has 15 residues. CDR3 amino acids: CASSDPQAGVETQYF. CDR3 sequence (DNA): TGTGCCAGCAGTGACCCCCAGGCAGGGGTGGAGACCCAGTACTTC.

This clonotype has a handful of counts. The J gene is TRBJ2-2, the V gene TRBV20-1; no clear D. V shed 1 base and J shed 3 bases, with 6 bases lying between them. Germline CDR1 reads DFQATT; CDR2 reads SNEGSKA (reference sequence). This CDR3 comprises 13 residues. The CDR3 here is CSARGGHTGELFF. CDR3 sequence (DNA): TGCAGTGCTAGAGGAGGCCACACCGGGGAGCTGTTTTTT.

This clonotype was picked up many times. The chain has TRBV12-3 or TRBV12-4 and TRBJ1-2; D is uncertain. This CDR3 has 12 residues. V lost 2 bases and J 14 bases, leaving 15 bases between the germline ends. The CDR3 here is CASSLFGDLRTF. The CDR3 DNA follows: TGTGCCAGCAGTTTATTTGGGGATTTGAGGACCTTC.

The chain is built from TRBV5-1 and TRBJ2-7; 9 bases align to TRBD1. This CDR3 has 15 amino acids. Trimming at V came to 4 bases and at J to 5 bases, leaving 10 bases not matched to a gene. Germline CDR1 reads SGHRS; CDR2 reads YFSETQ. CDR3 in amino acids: CASSETGTGFHEQYF. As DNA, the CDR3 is TGCGCCAGCAGCGAGACCGGGACAGGGTTCCACGAGCAGTACTTC.

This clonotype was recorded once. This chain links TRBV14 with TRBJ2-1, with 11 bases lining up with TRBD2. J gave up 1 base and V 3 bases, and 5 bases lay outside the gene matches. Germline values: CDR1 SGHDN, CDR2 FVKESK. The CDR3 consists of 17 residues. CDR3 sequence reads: CASSHAWTSGSYNEQFF. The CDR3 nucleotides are TGTGCCAGCAGCCATGCCTGGACTAGCGGGTCCTACAATGAGCAGTTCTTC.

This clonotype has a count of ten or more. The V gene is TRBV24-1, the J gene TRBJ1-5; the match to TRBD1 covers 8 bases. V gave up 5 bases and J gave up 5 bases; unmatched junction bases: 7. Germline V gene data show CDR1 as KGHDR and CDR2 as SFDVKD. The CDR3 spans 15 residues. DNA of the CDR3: TGTGCCACCAGTGGTGTGGGACAGGAGGATCAGCCCCAGCATTTT. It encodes CATSGVGQEDQPQHF.

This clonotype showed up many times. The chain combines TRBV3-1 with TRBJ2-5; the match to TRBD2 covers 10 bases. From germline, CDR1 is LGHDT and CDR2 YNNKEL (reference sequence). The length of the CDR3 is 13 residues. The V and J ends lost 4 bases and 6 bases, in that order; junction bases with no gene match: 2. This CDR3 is CASSPSGRQTQYF. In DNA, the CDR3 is TGTGCCAGCAGCCCTAGCGGGAGACAGACCCAGTACTTC.

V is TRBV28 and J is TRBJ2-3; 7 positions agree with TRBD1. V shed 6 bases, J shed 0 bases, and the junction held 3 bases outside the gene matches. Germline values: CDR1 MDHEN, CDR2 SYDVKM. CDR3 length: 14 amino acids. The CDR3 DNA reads TGTGCCAGCAGGTTACAGGGGAGCACAGATACGCAGTATTTT. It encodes CASRLQGSTDTQYF.

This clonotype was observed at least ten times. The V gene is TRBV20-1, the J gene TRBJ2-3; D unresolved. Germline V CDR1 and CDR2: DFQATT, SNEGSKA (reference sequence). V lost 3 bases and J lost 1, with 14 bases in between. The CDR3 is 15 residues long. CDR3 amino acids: CSASAPAWGTDTQYF. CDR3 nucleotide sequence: TGCAGTGCTAGTGCCCCCGCTTGGGGCACAGATACGCAGTATTTT.